Given below is one T cell receptor (beta chain) in context. Gene and germline names: mouse. The read finishes 1 residue shy of the CDR3 end, and the germline J gene is used to complete it. The data were taken from a study of tissue T cells after allogeneic stem cell transplantation. Produced via immunoSEQ multiplex PCR; TCRdb's table is partial and in-frame only. The sample records some 4,500 clones, almost 50% being singletons. The time point is: mouse harvest day 14 after allogeneic transplant. The graft held 10^6 splenic CD5+ T cells and 10^7 T-cell-depleted bone marrow cells. This mouse GVHD model was MHC-mismatched B6 to BALB/c, profiled day 7 or 14. Trimming stripped 3 bases from V and 8 bases from J, with 10 bases between. The CDR3 totals 12 residues. Germline V gives CDR1 KGHPV, CDR2 FQNQEV (reference sequence).

This sequence joins TRBV26 and TRBJ1-1, with D possibly being TRBD1 (6 bases). Sequenced sample: lymph node tissue. This TCR was recovered from a female BALB/c mouse given C57BL/6 T cells with graft-versus-host disease after an allogeneic hematopoietic cell transplant. This chain's CDR3 is CASSLYRDEVFF. CDR3 bases read: TGTGCCAGCAGTCTATACAGGGATGAAGTCTTC.